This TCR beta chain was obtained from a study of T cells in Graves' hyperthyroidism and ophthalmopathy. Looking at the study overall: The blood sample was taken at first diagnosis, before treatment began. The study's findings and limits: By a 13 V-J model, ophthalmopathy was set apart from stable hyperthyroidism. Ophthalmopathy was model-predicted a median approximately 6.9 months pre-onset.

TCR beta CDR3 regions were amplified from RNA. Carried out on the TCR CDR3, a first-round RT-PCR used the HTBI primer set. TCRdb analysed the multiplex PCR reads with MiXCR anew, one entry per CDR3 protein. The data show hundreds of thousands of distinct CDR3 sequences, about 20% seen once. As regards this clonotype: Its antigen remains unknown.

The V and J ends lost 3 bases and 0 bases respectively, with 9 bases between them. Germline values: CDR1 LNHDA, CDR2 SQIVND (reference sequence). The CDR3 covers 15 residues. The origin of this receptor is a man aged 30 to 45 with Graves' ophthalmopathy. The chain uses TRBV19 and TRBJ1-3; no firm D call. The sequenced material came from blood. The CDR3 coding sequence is TGTGCCAGTAGTATCGGCAGGTCCTCTGGAAACACCATATATTTT. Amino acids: CASSIGRSSGNTIYF.